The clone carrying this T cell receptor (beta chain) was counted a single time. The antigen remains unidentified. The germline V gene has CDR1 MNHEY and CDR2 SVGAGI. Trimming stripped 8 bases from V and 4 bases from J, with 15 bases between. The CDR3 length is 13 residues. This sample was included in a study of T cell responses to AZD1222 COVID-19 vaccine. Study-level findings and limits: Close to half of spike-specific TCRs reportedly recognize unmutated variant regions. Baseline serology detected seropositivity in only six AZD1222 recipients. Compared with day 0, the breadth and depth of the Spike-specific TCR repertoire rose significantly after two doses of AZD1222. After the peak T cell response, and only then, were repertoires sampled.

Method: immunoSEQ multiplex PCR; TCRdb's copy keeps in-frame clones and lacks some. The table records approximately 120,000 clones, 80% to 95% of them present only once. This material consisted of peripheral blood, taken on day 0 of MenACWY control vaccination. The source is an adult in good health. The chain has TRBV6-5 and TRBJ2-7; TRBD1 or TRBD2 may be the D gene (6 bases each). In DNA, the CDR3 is TGTGCCAGCTGCGGGGACATAGGGTACGAGCAGTACTTC. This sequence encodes CASCGDIGYEQYF.